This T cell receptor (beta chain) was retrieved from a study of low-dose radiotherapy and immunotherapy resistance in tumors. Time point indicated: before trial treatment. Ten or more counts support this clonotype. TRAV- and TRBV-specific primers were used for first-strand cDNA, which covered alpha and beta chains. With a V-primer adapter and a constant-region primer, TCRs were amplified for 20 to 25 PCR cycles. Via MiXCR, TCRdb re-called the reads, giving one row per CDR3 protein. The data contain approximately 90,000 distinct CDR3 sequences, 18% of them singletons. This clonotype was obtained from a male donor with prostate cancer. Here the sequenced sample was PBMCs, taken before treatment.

The CDR3, as DNA: TGTGCCAGCAGCCAAGAGGTCCACCCCCTAGAGACCCAGTACTTC. This sequence encodes CASSQEVHPLETQYF. This sequence joins TRBV4-2 and TRBJ2-5; no reliable D call. The CDR3 has 15 amino acids. The germline V and J ends were trimmed by 0 bases and 4 bases, with 12 bases remaining between them. CDR1 is LGHNA and CDR2 is YNFKEQ in the germline V gene.